These 23 T cell receptor beta chains share one sample of origin, sequenced in a study of T-cell reconstitution after alpha-beta-depleted transplantation in children. A library of TCRbeta sequences, prepared with unique molecular identifiers, was generated. TCRdb fed the PCR reads into MiXCR, producing one record per CDR3 protein. The sample has about 610,000 distinct CDR3 sequences, roughly a tenth seen once. Sequenced material: PBMCs from the stem cell graft donor, taken from the stem cell graft. The receptors were sampled from a human donor who donated a stem cell graft to a child with acute myeloid leukemia.

This clonotype was recorded at least ten times. This chain joins TRBV9 and TRBJ1-6; D unresolved. This CDR3 region has 15 residues. V dropped 3 bases and J dropped 6 bases, with 13 bases sitting between them. CDR1 and CDR2 (germline): SGDLS, YYNGEE. The CDR3 here is CASSAGGGVNSPLHF. CDR3 in DNA: TGTGCCAGCAGCGCGGGAGGCGGCGTTAATTCACCCCTCCACTTT.

The chain employs TRBV7-2 and TRBJ2-3; 11 bases map to TRBD2. CDR1 is SGHTA, CDR2 FQGNSA, per germline. The length of the CDR3 is 17 residues. Trimming at V came to 5 bases and at J to 0 bases, leaving 7 bases not matched to a gene. The CDR3 reads CASSTGLAGWSTDTQYF. The CDR3 DNA reads TGTGCCAGCAGCACCGGACTAGCGGGTTGGAGCACAGATACGCAGTATTTT.

The chain uses TRBV20-1 and TRBJ1-5, with D perhaps TRBD1 (6 bases). Germline V CDR1 and CDR2: DFQATT, SNEGSKA (reference sequence). V dropped 5 bases and J dropped 0 bases, with 14 bases sitting between them. CDR3 size: 15 residues. CDR3 DNA sequence: TGCAGTGCTTCTAATCAGGGGCTTAGCAATCAGCCCCAGCATTTT. Its protein product is CSASNQGLSNQPQHF.

The sample holds many counts of this clonotype. The V and J genes are TRBV21-1 and TRBJ2-5; the D call of TRBD1 is as the table states it, not checked on the DNA. TRBV21-1 is tagged as a pseudogene. The CDR3 runs 11 residues. CDR3 amino acids: CASRRDAGGDF. The CDR3 DNA is TGTGCCAGCAGGAGGGACGCTGGGGGGGACTTC.

This clonotype was counted a few times. V is TRBV5-1 and J is TRBJ2-1; D is perhaps TRBD1 (5 bases). V lost 0 bases, J lost 3 bases, and 7 bases lay in between. This CDR3 spans 14 amino acids. The germline gives CDR1 SGHRS, CDR2 YFSETQ. CDR3 protein: CASSLDRNYNEQFF. CDR3 bases: TGCGCCAGCAGCTTGGACAGGAACTACAATGAGCAGTTCTTC.

This clonotype occurred many times. The chain is built from TRBV5-1 and TRBJ2-3, with 7 bases lining up with TRBD1. The germline gives CDR1 SGHRS, CDR2 YFSETQ. CDR3 length: 15 amino acids. V dropped 4 bases and J dropped 2; count of bases not matched to a gene: 7. As DNA, the CDR3 is TGCGCCAGCAGCCACAAGACAGGGTTCACAGATACGCAGTATTTT. Its protein is CASSHKTGFTDTQYF.

There are a few counts of this clonotype. CDR3 in DNA: TGTGCCAGCAGCTTACAGGGTCCCGTTCAGCCCCAGCATTTT. This codes for CASSLQGPVQPQHF. The chain is built from TRBV5-5 and TRBJ1-5; D perhaps matches TRBD1 (6 bases). The CDR3 length is 14 residues. Looked up from germline, CDR1 is SGHKS and CDR2 is YYEKEE (reference sequence). Trimming cost V 2 bases and J 6 bases, with 12 bases left between them.

For this clonotype: One end of the junction does not line up with germline, which may come from a read error. J is TRBJ2-7 and V is TRBV7-7, with no clear D. The CDR3 has 13 residues. Germline CDR1 is SSHAT and CDR2 is FNYEAQ (reference sequence). The CDR3 loop is CASSLYQSDEQYF. The DNA of the CDR3 is TGTGCTAGCAGCTTATATCAGAGCGACGAGCAGTACTTC.

This clonotype was detected many times. The chain recombines TRBV6-5 with TRBJ1-6, with D possibly matching TRBD1 (5 bases). V was cut by 5 bases and J by 8 bases, with 13 bases left in between. The CDR3 is 14 amino acids. Per the germline V gene, CDR1 is MNHEY and CDR2 is SVGAGI. The CDR3 region is CASSRQGGDSPLHF. CDR3 in DNA: TGTGCCAGCAGTCGTCAGGGAGGGGATTCACCCCTCCACTTT.

V usage is TRBV6-2 or TRBV6-3 and J usage is TRBJ2-3; D tentatively fits TRBD1 or TRBD2 (5 bases each). The CDR3 extends over 12 amino acids. The V gene's germline CDR1 is MNHEY and CDR2 SVGEGT. The V and J ends lost 4 bases and 4 bases respectively, with 6 bases between them. The CDR3 sequence is CASSWGPDTQYF. CDR3 nucleotide sequence: TGTGCCAGCAGTTGGGGACCAGATACGCAGTATTTT.

The table lists this clonotype with a few counts. V and J are TRBV7-2 and TRBJ1-5, with D hard to call. The CDR3 has 13 amino acids. In germline, CDR1 is SGHTA, CDR2 FQGNSA. Trimming took 9 bases from V and 4 from J, leaving 13 bases between them. CDR3 nucleotides: TGTGCCAGTAAGCGGTCGGCAAATCAGCCCCAGCATTTT. Its translation: CASKRSANQPQHF.

Details on this clonotype: The junction departs from germline at one end; a sequencing error may be responsible. The V gene is TRBV6-6, the J gene TRBJ2-5; D is possibly TRBD1 (5 bases). The CDR3 spans 13 residues. Germline V gene data show CDR1 as MNHNY and CDR2 as SVGAGI (reference sequence). The CDR3 sequence: CASSYHPNSGKDF. Written as DNA, the CDR3 is TGTGCCAGCAGTTACCACCCGAACTCAGGGAAGGACTTC.

This clonotype was seen many times. The chain has TRBV7-2 and TRBJ2-1; 13 nucleotides line up with TRBD2. After removal of 0 bases from V and 9 bases from J, the junction contained 11 bases not matched to a gene. This CDR3 is built from 18 residues. Per the germline V gene, CDR1 is SGHTA and CDR2 is FQGNSA. CDR3 region: CASSLAYRTSGSGSEQFF. The CDR3 nucleotides read TGTGCCAGCAGCTTAGCGTACCGGACTAGCGGGAGTGGTAGTGAGCAGTTCTTC. Filled out from reference TRBV7-2 and TRBJ2-1, the complete variable domain reads GAGVSQSPSNKVTEKGKDVELRCDPISGHTALYWYRQSLGQGLEFLIYFQGNSAPDKSGLPSDRFSAERTGGSVSTLTIQRTQQEDSAVYLCASSLAYRTSGSGSEQFFGPGTRLTVL.

This clonotype occurred many times. Here the CDR3 reads CASGTSGEAVETQYF. CDR3 nucleotide sequence: TGTGCCAGCGGGACTAGCGGGGAGGCTGTTGAGACCCAGTACTTC. The V gene is TRBV7-2, the J gene TRBJ2-5; 13 positions match TRBD2. Germline values: CDR1 SGHTA, CDR2 FQGNSA. The CDR3 consists of 15 residues. V gave up 8 bases and J gave up 5 bases; unmatched junction bases: 8.

The CDR3 region is CASSDAGNNQPQHF. CDR3 bases: TGTGCCAGCAGCGACGCTGGAAACAATCAGCCCCAGCATTTT. The rearrangement links TRBV6-1 to TRBJ1-5, with D uncertain. Germline CDR1 MNHNS, CDR2 SASEGT. This CDR3 contains 14 residues. V lost 6 bases, J lost 3 bases, and 12 bases lay in between.

The J gene is TRBJ2-1, the V gene TRBV7-9; a weak D match, TRBD1 (5 bases). Trimming took 7 bases from V and 10 from J, leaving 20 bases between them. Per germline, CDR1 SEHNR and CDR2 FQNEAQ (reference sequence). This CDR3 is built from 14 residues. Written as DNA, the CDR3 is TGTGCCAGCATCTCAGGGAAACGTATATGGGAGCAGTTCTTC. As protein: CASISGKRIWEQFF.

This clonotype was seen a handful of times. This sequence joins TRBV9 and TRBJ2-7; 9 bases agree with TRBD1. Germline trimming cut 2 bases from V and 5 bases from J; bases unmatched to any gene: 5. The CDR3 runs 14 residues. Per germline, CDR1 SGDLS and CDR2 YYNGEE. CDR3 in amino acids: CASSVGTGKHEQYF. The CDR3 bases are TGTGCCAGCAGCGTTGGGACAGGGAAACACGAGCAGTACTTC.

This clonotype was recorded many times. The chain recombines TRBV5-1 with TRBJ2-5, with D unresolved. V shed 6 bases and J shed 2 bases, with 5 bases lying between them. This CDR3 is built from 11 residues. Germline CDR1 and CDR2: SGHRS and YFSETQ. The CDR3 sequence: CASTYQETQYF. CDR3 DNA: TGCGCCAGCACGTATCAAGAGACCCAGTACTTC. The full variable domain, its missing parts supplied by reference TRBV5-1 and TRBJ2-5, is KAGVTQTPRYLIKTRGQQVTLSCSPISGHRSVSWYQQTPGQGLQFLFEYFSETQRNKGNFPGRFSGRQFSNSRSEMNVSTLELGDSALYLCASTYQETQYFGPGTRLLVL.

This clonotype appeared a few times. This sequence joins TRBV7-2 and TRBJ2-1; 10 nucleotides agree with TRBD2. The germline gives CDR1 SGHTA, CDR2 FQGNSA. Trimming removed 5 bases from V and 7 bases from J; junction bases left unmatched: 11. CDR3 length equals 16 residues. CDR3 DNA: TGTGCCAGCAGCCCCGGGAGCGGGAGGGCCGTGAATGAGCAGTTCTTC. This translates into CASSPGSGRAVNEQFF.

This clonotype was seen only a few times. The rearrangement joins TRBV5-1 to TRBJ2-1, with TRBD1 as a possible D gene (6 bases). This CDR3 spans 13 amino acids. V was pared by 4 bases and J by 6 bases, with 11 bases between. CDR1 is SGHRS, CDR2 YFSETQ, per germline. The CDR3 reads CASSVSGVNEQFF. For the CDR3, the DNA is TGCGCCAGCAGCGTCTCAGGGGTCAATGAGCAGTTCTTC.

This clonotype was seen only a few times. The chain employs TRBV20-1 and TRBJ1-1; 10 bases align to TRBD1. The CDR3 is 14 residues long. Per the germline V gene, CDR1 is DFQATT and CDR2 is SNEGSKA (reference sequence). Trimming removed 2 bases from V and 4 bases from J; junction bases left unmatched: 4. CDR3 amino acids: CSARSDRGGTEAFF. In nucleotides, the CDR3 is TGCAGTGCTAGATCGGACAGGGGGGGCACTGAAGCTTTCTTT.

The chain combines TRBV7-2 with TRBJ1-2, with TRBD1 matching over 9 bases. CDR1 SGHTA and CDR2 FQGNSA come from the germline V gene. The CDR3 spans 14 residues. J lost 6 bases, V lost 6 bases, and 8 bases had no gene match. CDR3 amino acids: CASRRDRGGNGYTF. CDR3 coding DNA: TGTGCCAGCAGGCGCGACAGGGGGGGAAATGGCTACACCTTC. Supplemented by reference TRBV7-2 and TRBJ1-2, the full variable domain reads GAGVSQSPSNKVTEKGKDVELRCDPISGHTALYWYRQSLGQGLEFLIYFQGNSAPDKSGLPSDRFSAERTGGSVSTLTIQRTQQEDSAVYLCASRRDRGGNGYTFGSGTRLTVV.

This clonotype was counted a few times. The V call is TRBV30, the J call TRBJ2-7; TRBD1 agrees at 7 bases. The V and J ends lost 1 base and 2 bases, in that order; junction bases with no gene match: 2. Germline assignment: CDR1 GTSNPN and CDR2 SVGIG (reference sequence). CDR3 length equals 13 residues. The CDR3: CAWSDRGTYEQYF. In DNA, the CDR3 is TGTGCCTGGAGTGACAGGGGTACCTACGAGCAGTACTTC.